One sample yielded the 27 T cell receptor beta chains listed below, sequenced in a study of T cell responses to AZD1222 COVID-19 vaccine (dated by TCRdb to the early 2020s). The meaning of the sample's time point label: baseline before first vaccination. To prepare the library, the immunoSEQ multiplex PCR assay was applied. This immuneACCESS table, as held by TCRdb, lists in-frame sequences with V and J called but not all clones. Of the missing ones, under half trace to an unresolved V gene in checked studies; the others have no known cause. A total of some 100,000 clones appear in this sample, roughly 89% of them only once. The ten largest make up over 15% of the sample. The specimen was peripheral blood, collected on day 0 of AZD1222 vaccination. The receptor set was obtained from an adult in good health.

This clone was seen just once. V gene TRBV7-2 combines with J gene TRBJ2-5; tentatively, D is TRBD1 or TRBD2 (5 bases each). Trimming removed 5 bases at V and 5 bases at J, with 12 bases between. Germline lookup yields CDR1 SGHTA and CDR2 FQGNSA. The CDR3 is made up of 13 amino acids. In DNA, the CDR3 is TGTGCCAGCAGCGGGACGCTAGGGGAGACCCAGTACTTC. This translates into CASSGTLGETQYF.

This chain joins TRBV10-1 and TRBJ2-6; D is undetermined. The CDR3 is 13 residues long. Trimming took off 8 bases at V and 4 bases at J, with 9 bases between the two ends. Germline loops: CDR1 WNHNN, CDR2 SYGVQD (reference sequence). The CDR3, as DNA: TGCGCCAGCGGGTCACAGGGGGCCAACGTCCTGACTTTC. Protein product: CASGSQGANVLTF.

This rearrangement joins TRBV7-6 to TRBJ2-3; 10 nucleotides agree with TRBD2. J was trimmed by 0 bases and V by 5 bases; bases with no gene match: 2. Germline lookup yields CDR1 SGHVS and CDR2 FNYEAQ. The CDR3 covers 15 residues. CDR3 residues: CASSELAGSTDTQYF. CDR3 nucleotides: TGTGCCAGCAGCGAACTAGCGGGGAGCACAGATACGCAGTATTTT. Full variable domain (remainder filled in from reference TRBV7-6 and TRBJ2-3): GAGVSQSPRYKVTKRGQDVALRCDPISGHVSLYWYRQALGQGPEFLTYFNYEAQQDKSGLPNDRFSAERPEGSISTLTIQRTEQRDSAMYRCASSELAGSTDTQYFGPGTRLTVL.

V is TRBV24-1 and J is TRBJ2-6; 8 bases line up with TRBD1. CDR3 length equals 19 residues. With 2 bases clipped from V and 1 base from J, the junction kept 9 bases outside the gene matches. The germline CDR1 and CDR2 sequences are KGHDR and SFDVKD. The DNA for the CDR3 is TGTGCCACCAGTGATTGGCGGGGCAGGGGGCCTTCTGGGGCCAACGTCCTGACTTTC. Protein: CATSDWRGRGPSGANVLTF.

The chain combines TRBV9 with TRBJ2-7; TRBD1 matches 11 bases. The CDR3 is made up of 14 amino acids. Germline assignment: CDR1 SGDLS and CDR2 YYNGEE. V gave up 4 bases and J gave up 2 bases; unmatched junction bases: 2. The CDR3 bases are TGTGCCAGCAGCCGGGGACAGGGGGCCTACGAGCAGTACTTC. Residues: CASSRGQGAYEQYF.

The chain is built from TRBV12-3 or TRBV12-4 and TRBJ1-2; D is unclear. Trimming shortened V by 0 bases and J by 4 bases, and 3 bases separated the two germline ends. The CDR3 sequence is 12 residues long. The CDR3 DNA follows: TGTGCCAGCAGTTTAGCAGCCTATGGCTACACCTTC. Protein: CASSLAAYGYTF.

The genes are TRBV5-1 and TRBJ1-1; D unclear. Trimming took off 0 bases at V and 6 bases at J, with 15 bases between the two ends. The CDR3 sequence is 15 residues long. The germline V gene has CDR1 SGHRS and CDR2 YFSETQ. Written as DNA, the CDR3 is TGCGCCAGCAGCTTGGTGATGATCGGTCCGGCTGAAGCTTTCTTT. This encodes CASSLVMIGPAEAFF.

This rearrangement joins TRBV7-2 to TRBJ1-4, with D hard to call. The CDR3 is 17 amino acids. Trimming shortened V by 8 bases and J by 8 bases, and 27 bases separated the two germline ends. Germline V lookup: CDR1 SGHTA, CDR2 FQGNSA. In nucleotides, the CDR3 is TGTGCCAGCGGCCCAGACCTCCTTTCCGCCCTGGGCGAAAAACTGTTTTTT. Amino acids: CASGPDLLSALGEKLFF. The whole variable domain, remainder taken from reference TRBV7-2 and TRBJ1-4, is GAGVSQSPSNKVTEKGKDVELRCDPISGHTALYWYRQSLGQGLEFLIYFQGNSAPDKSGLPSDRFSAERTGGSVSTLTIQRTQQEDSAVYLCASGPDLLSALGEKLFFGSGTQLSVL.

A single count supports this clone. The chain recombines TRBV7-8 with TRBJ2-7, with TRBD2 as a possible D gene (6 bases). There are 12 residues in the CDR3. Per germline, CDR1 SGHVS and CDR2 FQNEAQ. Trimming pared 3 bases from V and 7 bases from J, leaving 10 bases between. The CDR3 sequence: CASSFRRGEQYF. The CDR3 bases are TGTGCCAGCAGCTTCAGGAGGGGAGAGCAGTACTTC. Based on the CDR3 plus reference TRBV7-8 and TRBJ2-7, the full variable domain is GAGVSQSPRYKVAKRGQDVALRCDPISGHVSLFWYQQALGQGPEFLTYFQNEAQLDKSGLPSDRFFAERPEGSVSTLKIQRTQQEDSAVYLCASSFRRGEQYFGPGTRLTVT.

This rearrangement joins TRBV11-2 to TRBJ2-1; D might be TRBD1 (6 bases). From germline, CDR1 is SGHAT and CDR2 FQNNGV. The ends were cut back, 3 bases at V and 6 bases at J, with 9 bases in the middle. The CDR3 has 13 amino acids. The CDR3: CASSFTQGNEQFF. CDR3 bases: TGTGCCAGCAGCTTCACACAGGGCAATGAGCAGTTCTTC.

CDR3 sequence reads: CASSLAPGVETQYF. The CDR3 region has the DNA TGCGCCAGCAGCTTGGCCCCAGGGGTGGAGACCCAGTACTTC. This chain links TRBV5-1 with TRBJ2-5, with D maybe TRBD1 (6 bases). The ends were cut back, 0 bases at V and 5 bases at J, with 11 bases in the middle. The CDR3 has 14 amino acids. Germline-derived CDR1 and CDR2 are SGHRS and YFSETQ.

The V and J genes are TRBV28 and TRBJ2-5, with D tentatively TRBD1 (7 bases). The CDR3 loop spans 18 amino acids. Deletions cut 6 bases from V and 3 bases from J, with 26 bases between. Germline V gene sequence: CDR1 MDHEN, CDR2 SYDVKM. The CDR3 spells CASSRNPRQGGFEETQYF. The CDR3 DNA reads as TGTGCCAGCAGCCGAAACCCGCGGCAGGGGGGATTCGAAGAGACCCAGTACTTC.

V usage is TRBV7-2 and J usage is TRBJ2-1, with D perhaps TRBD1 or TRBD2 (5 bases each). The V gene lost 1 base and the J gene lost 10 bases, with 11 bases spanning the gap. Germline lookup yields CDR1 SGHTA and CDR2 FQGNSA. There are 13 residues in the CDR3. Here the CDR3 reads CASSLGWDREQFF. CDR3 coding DNA: TGTGCCAGCAGCTTAGGTTGGGACCGAGAGCAGTTCTTC.

This chain joins TRBV19 and TRBJ1-2; tentatively, D is TRBD1 (5 bases). Germline CDR1 is LNHDA and CDR2 is SQIVND (reference sequence). V lost 2 bases and J 7 bases, leaving 17 bases between the germline ends. The CDR3 loop spans 15 amino acids. Written as DNA, the CDR3 is TGTGCCAGTAGTATATCCGTGGGGGGGGACCGTGGCTACACCTTC. Protein sequence: CASSISVGGDRGYTF.

The rearrangement uses TRBV15 and TRBJ1-1; D remains ambiguous. CDR3 length: 14 amino acids. Germline V gene sequence: CDR1 LNHNV, CDR2 YYDKDF (reference sequence). V shed 0 bases and J shed 1 base, with 6 bases lying between them. In DNA, the CDR3 is TGTGCCACCAGCAGAGATCGCTGGAACACTGAAGCTTTCTTT. It codes for CATSRDRWNTEAFF.

The chain employs TRBV29-1 and TRBJ1-1; possible D gene TRBD1, 5 bases. CDR1 and CDR2 from the germline V gene are SQVTM and ANQGSEA. With 4 bases removed from V and 11 bases from J, the gap between germline ends came to 14 bases. The CDR3 has 11 amino acids. DNA of the CDR3: TGCAGCGTTGCCAGGGAGCCCACGGCTTTCTTT. It specifies CSVAREPTAFF.

V gene TRBV6-5 combines with J gene TRBJ1-6; D is possibly TRBD1 (5 bases). The CDR3 sequence is 14 residues long. Germline CDR1 reads MNHEY; CDR2 reads SVGAGI. V was trimmed by 6 bases and J by 7 bases, leaving 13 bases between them. The CDR3 protein is CASSGGNSNSPLHF. The CDR3 DNA follows: TGTGCCAGCAGCGGGGGGAACAGCAATTCACCCCTCCACTTT.

The table lists this clone with a few counts. V and J are TRBV19 and TRBJ2-5; D is ambiguous. This CDR3 is built from 13 residues. Between the trimmed V and J ends, which lost 4 bases and 2 bases, there was a span of 8 bases. Germline CDR1 reads LNHDA; CDR2 reads SQIVND (reference sequence). The CDR3 coding sequence is TGTGCCAGTAGTAACTCCCGACAAGAGACCCAGTACTTC. It specifies CASSNSRQETQYF. The full variable domain, in which reference TRBV19 and TRBJ2-5 provide the parts outside the CDR3, is DGGITQSPKYLFRKEGQNVTLSCEQNLNHDAMYWYRQDPGQGLRLIYYSQIVNDFQKGDIAEGYSVSREKKESFPLTVTSAQKNPTAFYLCASSNSRQETQYFGPGTRLLVL.

The rearrangement uses TRBV2 and TRBJ1-1, with D hard to call. CDR3 size: 12 residues. V lost 3 bases and J lost 10, with 12 bases in between. Germline V gene data show CDR1 as SNHLY and CDR2 as FYNNEI. The CDR3 region is CASSDSSYVAFF. For the CDR3, the DNA is TGTGCCAGCAGTGATTCTTCGTACGTAGCTTTCTTT.

The V and J genes are TRBV4-2 and TRBJ2-2; perhaps TRBD1 as D (5 bases). The CDR3 consists of 16 residues. The germline V gene encodes CDR1 LGHNA and CDR2 YNFKEQ. V was shortened by 4 bases and J by 4 bases, with 16 bases between the two germline ends. CDR3 sequence: CASSLAYTGPTGELFF. The CDR3 DNA reads TGTGCCAGCAGCCTCGCCTATACAGGACCCACCGGGGAGCTGTTTTTT.

This sequence joins TRBV19 and TRBJ1-6, with D unresolved. With 3 bases removed from V and 7 bases from J, the gap between germline ends came to 13 bases. The germline V gene encodes CDR1 LNHDA and CDR2 SQIVND (reference sequence). The CDR3 totals 15 residues. CDR3 loop: CASSINQASNSPLHF. In DNA, the CDR3 is TGTGCCAGTAGTATTAACCAGGCCTCCAATTCACCCCTCCACTTT.

This rearrangement joins TRBV3-1 (or the pseudogene TRBV3-2) to TRBJ2-1, with D perhaps TRBD1 (6 bases). The CDR3 totals 13 residues. Per germline, CDR1 LGHDT and CDR2 YNNKEL (reference sequence). V lost 0 bases, J lost 10 bases, and 10 bases lay in between. The CDR3 is CASSQEGGIEQFF. CDR3 in DNA: TGTGCCAGCAGCCAAGAAGGGGGAATCGAGCAGTTCTTC.

The J gene is TRBJ2-5, the V gene TRBV18; D tentatively fits TRBD1 or TRBD2 (5 bases each). V was clipped by 2 bases and J by 5 bases, with 12 bases between them. CDR3 size: 14 residues. Germline CDR1 KGHSH, CDR2 LQKENI. The CDR3 region has the DNA TGTGCCAGCTCACCATCGACGGGGCCGGAGACCCAGTACTTC. This encodes CASSPSTGPETQYF.

The rearrangement uses TRBV7-2 and TRBJ1-1, with a tentative D call TRBD1 (5 bases). Looked up from germline, CDR1 is SGHTA and CDR2 is FQGNSA. The ends were cut back, 3 bases at V and 3 bases at J, with 11 bases in the middle. This CDR3 comprises 14 residues. CDR3 in DNA: TGTGCCAGCAGCTTCCAGGGAGGGGACACTGAAGCTTTCTTT. It specifies CASSFQGGDTEAFF.

The V and J genes are TRBV5-1 and TRBJ2-3; 11 bases agree with TRBD2. Germline V gene lookup returns CDR1 SGHRS and CDR2 YFSETQ. The CDR3 length is 18 residues. V gave up 1 base and J gave up 4 bases; unmatched junction bases: 11. CDR3 coding DNA: TGCGCCAGCAGCTTGATTGGGAGATCTAGCGGGGGGTCAGATACGCAGTATTTT. Its translation: CASSLIGRSSGGSDTQYF.

This chain joins TRBV6-1 and TRBJ1-1; weak D call: TRBD1 (5 bases). The CDR3 length is 14 residues. CDR1 is MNHNS and CDR2 is SASEGT in the germline V gene. V lost 2 bases and J 3 bases, leaving 10 bases between the germline ends. In DNA form, the CDR3 reads TGTGCCAGCAGTGAATTGGGGGGGGACACTGAAGCTTTCTTT. Residues: CASSELGGDTEAFF.

The J gene is TRBJ1-6, the V gene TRBV7-9; D call uncertain. V lost 5 bases and J lost 7, with 15 bases in between. The CDR3 has 15 residues. CDR1 is SEHNR, CDR2 FQNEAQ, per germline (reference sequence). As DNA, the CDR3 is TGTGCCAGCAGCCCAGGTGGGTCGGGGAATTCACCCCTCCACTTT. It is translated as CASSPGGSGNSPLHF.